The 32 T cell receptor beta chains given below trace back to one sample, sequenced in a study of cytomegalovirus exposure and HLA in healthy donors. The study ran its PCR with 60 Vbeta and 13 Jbeta primers. Using immunoSEQ multiplex PCR, the repertoire was profiled, and TCRdb retains in-frame clones only, with some absent. This table holds 200,000 or so clones. Sequenced: PBMCs. The receptor set was obtained from a boy younger than 18 in good health and CMV-seronegative.

The CDR3 bases are TGTGCCAGCAGCCCTAGCCAGGGAGGGAGGGACGAGCAGTACTTC. Protein sequence: CASSPSQGGRDEQYF. J is TRBJ2-7 and V is TRBV7-9; 7 nucleotides line up with TRBD2. Unmatched junction bases numbered 12, after V lost 5 bases and J lost 5 bases. This CDR3 is built from 15 residues. The germline V gene encodes CDR1 SEHNR and CDR2 FQNEAQ (reference sequence).

This chain links TRBV29-1 with TRBJ1-2, with TRBD1 matching over 7 bases. The CDR3 has 15 residues. The ends lost 3 bases at V and 3 bases at J; junction bases unmatched: 10. In germline, CDR1 is SQVTM, CDR2 ANQGSEA. This CDR3 reads CSVDLDRDVYYGYTF. The DNA of the CDR3 is TGCAGCGTTGACCTAGACAGGGATGTTTACTATGGCTACACCTTC.

The CDR3 DNA reads as TGTGCCAGCTCCCGGGGGGTTGGCAATCAGCCCCAGCATTTT. Translation gives CASSRGVGNQPQHF. This chain links TRBV18 with TRBJ1-5, with TRBD1 as a possible D gene (5 bases). V lost 6 bases, J lost 2 bases, and 11 bases lay in between. Per the germline V gene, CDR1 is KGHSH and CDR2 is LQKENI. This CDR3 is 14 amino acids long.

The chain is built from TRBV5-1 and TRBJ2-7, with D possibly matching TRBD2 (6 bases). V lost 5 bases and J lost 6, with 18 bases in between. The CDR3 covers 14 residues. Germline lookup yields CDR1 SGHRS and CDR2 YFSETQ. The CDR3 DNA sequence: TGCGCCAGCAGTTTTGGCGGGGCCGGTCTCGAGCAGTACTTC. It encodes CASSFGGAGLEQYF.

V and J are TRBV7-3 and TRBJ2-2, with 10 bases identical to TRBD1. The CDR3 has 16 residues. CDR1 and CDR2 from the germline V gene are SGHTA and FQGTGA. J lost 6 bases, V lost 3 bases, and 7 bases had no gene match. The CDR3 loop reads CASSLGTGDNAGELFF. The CDR3, as DNA: TGTGCCAGCAGCTTGGGGACAGGGGACAACGCCGGGGAGCTGTTTTTT.

The V gene is TRBV5-1, the J gene TRBJ2-6; 9 bases are shared with TRBD2. This CDR3 comprises 19 residues. Germline assignment: CDR1 SGHRS and CDR2 YFSETQ. V dropped 0 bases and J dropped 0; count of bases not matched to a gene: 7. CDR3 DNA sequence: TGCGCCAGCAGCTTGGTCGCTAGCGGGGCGTACTCTGGGGCCAACGTCCTGACTTTC. Translating it yields CASSLVASGAYSGANVLTF.

This chain connects TRBV11-2 to TRBJ1-4; TRBD1 matches 7 bases. CDR1 SGHAT and CDR2 FQNNGV come from the germline V gene. Trimming at V came to 5 bases and at J to 7 bases, leaving 13 bases not matched to a gene. The CDR3 extends over 16 amino acids. The CDR3 region has the DNA TGTGCCAGCAGCCCGGGACAGCTAGTAAACCGTGAAAAACTGTTTTTT. It yields the protein CASSPGQLVNREKLFF. The whole variable domain, remainder taken from reference TRBV11-2 and TRBJ1-4, is EAGVAQSPRYKIIEKRQSVAFWCNPISGHATLYWYQQILGQGPKLLIQFQNNGVVDDSQLPKDRFSAERLKGVDSTLKIQPAKLEDSAVYLCASSPGQLVNREKLFFGSGTQLSVL.

This rearrangement joins TRBV7-6 to TRBJ2-3; D gene uncertain. The CDR3 is made up of 15 amino acids. The V end was cut by 4 bases, the J end by 2 bases, with 13 bases between. The germline V gene encodes CDR1 SGHVS and CDR2 FNYEAQ. In DNA, the CDR3 is TGTGCCAGCAGCTCTATTGGAGCATACACAGATACGCAGTATTTT. This translates into CASSSIGAYTDTQYF.

The J gene is TRBJ1-3, the V gene TRBV9; D is uncertain. The V and J ends lost 0 bases and 5 bases respectively, with 18 bases between them. Germline V CDR1 and CDR2: SGDLS, YYNGEE. The CDR3 loop spans 17 amino acids. The CDR3 coding sequence is TGTGCCAGCAGCGTAGCCTGGTCGGACTCAGTTCGAAACACCATATATTTT. Translated, it gives CASSVAWSDSVRNTIYF.

V and J are TRBV30 and TRBJ2-7; TRBD1 matches at 10 bases. From germline, CDR1 is GTSNPN and CDR2 SVGIG (reference sequence). The ends lost 4 bases at V and 4 bases at J; junction bases unmatched: 1. The CDR3 has 12 amino acids. CDR3 in DNA: TGTGCCTGGATGGACAGGGGGTACGAGCAGTACTTC. Its protein product is CAWMDRGYEQYF.

The chain uses TRBV7-9 and TRBJ2-1, with 9 bases fitting TRBD2. J gave up 0 bases and V 3 bases, and 3 bases lay outside the gene matches. Germline values: CDR1 SEHNR, CDR2 FQNEAQ (reference sequence). The CDR3 is 16 amino acids. CDR3 protein: CASSFYSGSSYNEQFF. CDR3 sequence (DNA): TGTGCCAGCAGCTTCTATAGCGGGAGCTCCTACAATGAGCAGTTCTTC.

The rearrangement links TRBV29-1 to TRBJ2-1; 15 positions match TRBD2. V lost 4 bases, J lost 2 bases, and 3 bases stayed unmatched. This CDR3 comprises 16 residues. Germline-derived CDR1 and CDR2 are SQVTM and ANQGSEA. This chain's CDR3 is CSVGTSGGETYNEQFF. CDR3 DNA sequence: TGCAGCGTTGGGACTAGCGGGGGGGAAACCTACAATGAGCAGTTCTTC.

The chain has TRBV4-3 and TRBJ2-1; possible D gene TRBD2, 5 bases. Looked up from germline, CDR1 is LGHNA and CDR2 is YSLEER. The CDR3 loop spans 13 amino acids. Trimming stripped 0 bases from V and 7 bases from J, with 7 bases between. CDR3 residues: CASSQDGGNEQFF. Written as DNA, the CDR3 is TGCGCCAGCAGCCAAGACGGAGGAAATGAGCAGTTCTTC.

This chain joins TRBV28 and TRBJ2-2, with D possibly being TRBD1 (5 bases). CDR3 length equals 14 residues. CDR1 and CDR2 (germline): MDHEN, SYDVKM. Deletions cut 3 bases from V and 3 bases from J, with 8 bases between. In nucleotides, the CDR3 is TGTGCCAGCAGTTTGGGGCAGCACACCGGGGAGCTGTTTTTT. Amino acids: CASSLGQHTGELFF.

This chain links TRBV7-2 with TRBJ2-5; 9 bases align to TRBD2. The CDR3 covers 15 residues. V shed 3 bases, J shed 1 base, and the junction held 3 bases outside the gene matches. Germline assignment: CDR1 SGHTA and CDR2 FQGNSA. The chain's CDR3 is CASSLGLAFQETQYF. CDR3 bases: TGTGCCAGCAGCTTGGGACTAGCCTTCCAAGAGACCCAGTACTTC.

The gene calls are TRBV7-2 and TRBJ1-1; D is unresolved. V was pared by 2 bases and J by 2 bases, with 9 bases between. The CDR3 consists of 14 residues. Germline CDR1 is SGHTA and CDR2 is FQGNSA. CDR3 amino acids: CASSLRGDNTEAFF. DNA of the CDR3: TGTGCCAGCAGCTTAAGAGGTGATAACACTGAAGCTTTCTTT.

The V call is TRBV5-1, the J call TRBJ2-7, with D possibly being TRBD1 (6 bases). The V gene's germline CDR1 is SGHRS and CDR2 YFSETQ. The CDR3 runs 16 residues. The V and J ends lost 0 bases and 0 bases respectively, with 13 bases between them. The CDR3 sequence is CASSLVPGTNSYEQYF. CDR3 sequence (DNA): TGCGCCAGCAGCTTGGTACCCGGGACAAACTCCTACGAGCAGTACTTC.

The genes are TRBV19 and TRBJ1-5, with TRBD1 matching over 7 bases. This CDR3 has 15 residues. Germline loops: CDR1 LNHDA, CDR2 SQIVND (reference sequence). Trimming removed 6 bases from V and 1 base from J; junction bases left unmatched: 6. In DNA form, the CDR3 reads TGTGCCAGTAGCAGGGAGACAGGGAGCAATCAGCCCCAGCATTTT. Translation gives CASSRETGSNQPQHF.

This rearrangement joins TRBV7-9 to TRBJ2-3; a possible D gene is TRBD2 (6 bases). CDR1 is SEHNR, CDR2 FQNEAQ, per germline (reference sequence). The CDR3 loop spans 15 amino acids. V lost 5 bases to trimming and J lost 1 base, with 13 bases between them. The CDR3 sequence is CASSQTGTRTDTQYF. Here the CDR3 DNA reads TGTGCCAGCAGCCAGACTGGGACTCGCACAGATACGCAGTATTTT.

The V call is TRBV7-9, the J call TRBJ2-5; 8 nucleotides line up with TRBD1. Germline V gene data show CDR1 as SEHNR and CDR2 as FQNEAQ (reference sequence). The CDR3 covers 14 residues. V lost 4 bases to trimming and J lost 6 bases; unmatched junction nucleotides: 7. The CDR3 nucleotides read TGTGCCAGCAGCTCGGCAGGGGGCGCGAAGACCCAGTACTTC. Encoded protein: CASSSAGGAKTQYF.

A remark on this clone: This specimen includes other DNA sequences encoding the same CDR3. The chain recombines TRBV5-1 with TRBJ1-5, with D hard to call. The germline V and J ends were trimmed by 4 bases and 0 bases, with 11 bases remaining between them. The CDR3 loop spans 15 amino acids. Germline V CDR1 and CDR2: SGHRS, YFSETQ. This CDR3 is CASSPSGSSNQPQHF. In DNA form, the CDR3 reads TGCGCCAGCAGCCCAAGCGGGTCTAGCAATCAGCCCCAGCATTTT. The whole variable domain, filled in from reference TRBV5-1 and TRBJ1-5, reads KAGVTQTPRYLIKTRGQQVTLSCSPISGHRSVSWYQQTPGQGLQFLFEYFSETQRNKGNFPGRFSGRQFSNSRSEMNVSTLELGDSALYLCASSPSGSSNQPQHFGDGTRLSIL.

The genes are TRBV19 and TRBJ2-7, with TRBD1 matching 8 bases. This CDR3 has 15 amino acids. Germline trimming cut 5 bases from V and 2 bases from J; bases unmatched to any gene: 8. The germline gives CDR1 LNHDA, CDR2 SQIVND (reference sequence). This CDR3 is CASSLGQGATYEQYF. CDR3 nucleotide sequence: TGTGCCAGTAGTCTAGGACAGGGAGCGACCTACGAGCAGTACTTC.

This rearrangement joins TRBV11-2 to TRBJ2-3; perhaps TRBD1 as D (6 bases). The CDR3 loop spans 19 amino acids. Germline assignment: CDR1 SGHAT and CDR2 FQNNGV. V dropped 5 bases and J dropped 0 bases, with 24 bases sitting between them. This CDR3 is CASSLDSPPFLSSTDTQYF. The CDR3 DNA sequence: TGTGCCAGCAGCCTGGACAGTCCTCCATTTCTTTCTAGCACAGATACGCAGTATTTT.

This chain uses TRBV4-1 with TRBJ2-5; perhaps TRBD1 as D (6 bases). The V and J ends lost 0 bases and 5 bases respectively, with 16 bases between them. The CDR3 length is 16 residues. The germline gives CDR1 MGHRA, CDR2 YSYEKL. The CDR3 DNA sequence: TGCGCCAGCAGCCAAGAGACAGGTCCCAAAGGGGAGACCCAGTACTTC. This translates into CASSQETGPKGETQYF.

The rearrangement uses TRBV5-5 and TRBJ2-7; 7 nucleotides line up with TRBD1. The CDR3 spans 15 residues. Trimming removed 1 base from V and 3 bases from J; junction bases left unmatched: 7. From germline, CDR1 is SGHKS and CDR2 YYEKEE (reference sequence). This CDR3 reads CASSLQTGIIYEQYF. As DNA, the CDR3 is TGTGCCAGCAGCTTGCAGACAGGGATTATCTACGAGCAGTACTTC.

This chain joins TRBV7-8 and TRBJ1-1; a possible D gene is TRBD1 (6 bases). In germline, CDR1 is SGHVS, CDR2 FQNEAQ. Trimming took 1 base from V and 1 from J, leaving 10 bases between them. The CDR3 is 15 residues long. The CDR3 sequence is CASSLEGGRNTEAFF. DNA of the CDR3: TGTGCCAGCAGCTTAGAGGGGGGGAGGAACACTGAAGCTTTCTTT.

CDR3: CASSPDRRVVRAFF. The CDR3 coding sequence is TGTGCCAGCAGTCCGGACAGGCGGGTCGTAAGGGCTTTCTTT. The chain couples TRBV28 to TRBJ1-1; 7 bases match TRBD1. V shed 5 bases and J 11 bases; nucleotides not matched to a gene: 14. The CDR3 contains 14 residues. CDR1 and CDR2 (germline): MDHEN, SYDVKM.

The gene calls are TRBV6-1 and TRBJ2-7, with D maybe TRBD1 (5 bases). The CDR3 is 14 amino acids. In germline, CDR1 is MNHNS, CDR2 SASEGT. Trimming pared 6 bases from V and 1 base from J, leaving 13 bases between. CDR3 protein: CASRASTVSYEQYF. CDR3 in DNA: TGTGCCAGCAGGGCCTCGACAGTTTCCTACGAGCAGTACTTC.

The chain is built from TRBV5-6 and TRBJ2-5; D gene unclear. From germline, CDR1 is SGHDT and CDR2 YYEEEE. CDR3 size: 12 residues. Trimming cost V 4 bases and J 5 bases, with 9 bases left between them. The CDR3 DNA follows: TGTGCCAGCAGCCGCCCTGAGGAGACCCAGTACTTC. Amino acids: CASSRPEETQYF.

The V gene is TRBV5-1, the J gene TRBJ2-6, with 8 bases identical to TRBD1. The CDR3 runs to 17 residues. Germline CDR1 reads SGHRS; CDR2 reads YFSETQ. V was clipped by 6 bases and J by 2 bases; unmatched bases: 10. CDR3 sequence (DNA): TGCGCCAGCATCGGGACAGGCAAGGGGCCTGGGGCCAACGTCCTGACTTTC. This codes for CASIGTGKGPGANVLTF.

The chain combines TRBV10-2 with TRBJ2-7; D may be TRBD2 (8 bases). Looked up from germline, CDR1 is WSHSY and CDR2 is SAAADI. V was pared by 6 bases and J by 6 bases, with 18 bases between. This CDR3 region has 14 residues. This CDR3 is CASSGGEGASEQYF. Written as DNA, the CDR3 is TGCGCCAGCAGCGGGGGGGAGGGGGCAAGCGAGCAGTACTTC.

This sequence joins TRBV9 and TRBJ1-2; D may be TRBD1 (5 bases). The CDR3 sequence is 17 residues long. V was shortened by 0 bases and J by 1 base, with 16 bases between the two germline ends. The germline CDR1 and CDR2 sequences are SGDLS and YYNGEE. This chain's CDR3 is CASSVDPKTVGNYGYTF. Here the CDR3 DNA reads TGTGCCAGCAGCGTAGACCCCAAGACAGTGGGTAACTATGGCTACACCTTC.